The text below deals with one TCR beta chain. The antigen remains unidentified. Germline V CDR1 and CDR2: MNHNY, SVGAGI (reference sequence). This CDR3 has 14 amino acids. V was cut by 5 bases and J by 3 bases, with 13 bases left in between. Assay: immunoSEQ multiplex PCR; the TCRdb copy retains only in-frame clones and omits some. The sample contains tens of thousands of clones, roughly 94% of which appear only once. The sample is drawn from a study of OX40 agonist ivuxolimab in advanced cancers. Background on the study: Three patients had partial responses: one hepatocellular carcinoma, two cutaneous melanoma.

The study's findings and limits: By week 6 at 0.1 to 3.0 mg/kg, blood CD4+ and CD8+ T cells had expanded clonally.

J is TRBJ1-2 and V is TRBV6-6; possible D gene TRBD1, 5 bases. The material was CD4+ or CD8+ T cells sorted from blood, obtained in a trial of the OX40 agonist ivuxolimab. This sequence was found in an adult with an advanced solid tumor such as melanoma, head and neck, liver or kidney cancer. CDR3 sequence (DNA): TGTGCCAGCAGTCCACTGGGGGAGCACTATGGCTACACCTTC. It codes for CASSPLGEHYGYTF.